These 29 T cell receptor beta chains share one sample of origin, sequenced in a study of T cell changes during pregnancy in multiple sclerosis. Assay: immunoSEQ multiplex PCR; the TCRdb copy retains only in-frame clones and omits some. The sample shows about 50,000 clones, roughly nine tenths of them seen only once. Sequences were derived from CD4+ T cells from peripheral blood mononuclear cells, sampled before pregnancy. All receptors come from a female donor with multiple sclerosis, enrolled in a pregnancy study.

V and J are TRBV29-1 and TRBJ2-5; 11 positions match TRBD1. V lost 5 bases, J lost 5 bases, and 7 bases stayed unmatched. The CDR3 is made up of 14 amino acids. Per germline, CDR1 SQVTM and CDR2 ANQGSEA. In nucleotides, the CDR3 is TGCAGCGTTAAGGGACAGGGGGTGGGGGAGACCCAGTACTTC. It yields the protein CSVKGQGVGETQYF.

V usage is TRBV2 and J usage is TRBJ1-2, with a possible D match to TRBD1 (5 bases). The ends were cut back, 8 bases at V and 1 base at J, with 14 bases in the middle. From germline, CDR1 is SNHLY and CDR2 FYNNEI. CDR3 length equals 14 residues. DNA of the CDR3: TGTGCCAGCGGACAATCACAGTTTAACTATGGCTACACCTTC. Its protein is CASGQSQFNYGYTF. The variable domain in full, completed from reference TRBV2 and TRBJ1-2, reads EPEVTQTPSHQVTQMGQEVILRCVPISNHLYFYWYRQILGQKVEFLVSFYNNEISEKSEIFDDQFSVERPDGSNFTLKIRSTKLEDSAMYFCASGQSQFNYGYTFGSGTRLTVV.

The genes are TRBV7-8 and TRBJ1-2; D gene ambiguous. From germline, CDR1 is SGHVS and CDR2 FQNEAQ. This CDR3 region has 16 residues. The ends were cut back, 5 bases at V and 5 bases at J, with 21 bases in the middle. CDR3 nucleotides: TGTGCCAGCAGCGCCCAGTCCGACGCGAGGGTTTATGGCTACACCTTC. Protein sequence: CASSAQSDARVYGYTF.

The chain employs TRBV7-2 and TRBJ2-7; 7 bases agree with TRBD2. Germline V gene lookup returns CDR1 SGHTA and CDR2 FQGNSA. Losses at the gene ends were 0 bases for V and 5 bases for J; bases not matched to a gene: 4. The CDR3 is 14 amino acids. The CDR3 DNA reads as TGTGCCAGCAGCTTAGCGAAAAGCGGGAACGAGCAGTACTTC. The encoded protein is CASSLAKSGNEQYF.

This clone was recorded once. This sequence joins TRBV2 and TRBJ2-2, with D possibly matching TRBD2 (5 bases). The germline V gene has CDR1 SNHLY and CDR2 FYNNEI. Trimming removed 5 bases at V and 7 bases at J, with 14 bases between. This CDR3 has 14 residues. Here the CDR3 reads CASSPVNGVGELFF. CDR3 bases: TGTGCCAGCAGTCCGGTCAACGGGGTCGGGGAGCTGTTTTTT.

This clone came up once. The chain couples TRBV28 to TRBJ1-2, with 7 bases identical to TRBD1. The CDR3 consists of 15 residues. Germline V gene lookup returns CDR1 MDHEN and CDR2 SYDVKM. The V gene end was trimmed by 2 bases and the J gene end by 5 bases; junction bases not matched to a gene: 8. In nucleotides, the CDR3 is TGTGCCAGCAGTTTAGGGGGACAGTTCCTTTATGGCTACACCTTC. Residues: CASSLGGQFLYGYTF.

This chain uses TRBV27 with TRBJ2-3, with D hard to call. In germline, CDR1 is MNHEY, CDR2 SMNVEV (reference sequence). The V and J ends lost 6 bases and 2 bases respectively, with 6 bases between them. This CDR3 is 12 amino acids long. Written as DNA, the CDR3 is TGTGCCAGCAGCCCAAACACAGATACGCAGTATTTT. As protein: CASSPNTDTQYF.

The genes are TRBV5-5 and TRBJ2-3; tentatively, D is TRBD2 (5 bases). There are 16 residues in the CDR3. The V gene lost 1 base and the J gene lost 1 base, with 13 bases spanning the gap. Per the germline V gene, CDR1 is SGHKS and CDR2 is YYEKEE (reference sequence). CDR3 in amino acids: CASSLYVSGGTDTQYF. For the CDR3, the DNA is TGTGCCAGCAGCTTGTACGTATCCGGGGGCACAGATACGCAGTATTTT.

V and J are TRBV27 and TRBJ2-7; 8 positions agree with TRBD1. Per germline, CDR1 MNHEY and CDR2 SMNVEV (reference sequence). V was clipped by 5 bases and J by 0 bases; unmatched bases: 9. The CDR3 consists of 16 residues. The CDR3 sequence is CASSTRQGTSSYEQYF. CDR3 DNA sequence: TGTGCCAGCAGTACCAGACAGGGGACGAGCTCCTACGAGCAGTACTTC.

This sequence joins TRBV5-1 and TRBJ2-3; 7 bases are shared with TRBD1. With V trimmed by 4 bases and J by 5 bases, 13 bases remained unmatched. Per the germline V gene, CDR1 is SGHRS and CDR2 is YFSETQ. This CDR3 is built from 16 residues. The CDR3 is CASSGGQVIGEDTQYF. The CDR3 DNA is TGCGCCAGCAGCGGCGGACAGGTCATTGGGGAAGATACGCAGTATTTT.

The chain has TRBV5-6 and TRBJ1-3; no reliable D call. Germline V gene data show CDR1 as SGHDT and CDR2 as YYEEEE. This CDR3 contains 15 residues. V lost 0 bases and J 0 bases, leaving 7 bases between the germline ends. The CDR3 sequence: CASSLGPISGNTIYF. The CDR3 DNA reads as TGTGCCAGCAGCTTGGGGCCGATCTCTGGAAACACCATATATTTT.

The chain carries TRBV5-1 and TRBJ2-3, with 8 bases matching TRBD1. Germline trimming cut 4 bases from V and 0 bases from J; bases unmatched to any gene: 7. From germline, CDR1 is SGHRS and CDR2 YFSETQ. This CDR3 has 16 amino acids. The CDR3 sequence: CASSGPGGSSTDTQYF. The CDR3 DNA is TGCGCCAGCAGCGGACCAGGGGGCTCGAGCACAGATACGCAGTATTTT.

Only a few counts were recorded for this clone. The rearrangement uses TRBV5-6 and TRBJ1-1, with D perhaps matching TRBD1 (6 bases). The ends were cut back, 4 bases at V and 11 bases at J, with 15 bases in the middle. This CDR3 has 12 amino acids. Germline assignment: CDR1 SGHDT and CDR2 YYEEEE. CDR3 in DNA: TGTGCCAGCAGCGTATTAGACAGGAACGCTTTCTTT. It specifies CASSVLDRNAFF.

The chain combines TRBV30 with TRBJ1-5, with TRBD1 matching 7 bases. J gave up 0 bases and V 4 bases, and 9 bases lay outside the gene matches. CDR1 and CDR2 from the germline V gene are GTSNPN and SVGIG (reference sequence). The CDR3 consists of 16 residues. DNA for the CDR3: TGTGCCTGGACGCGGGGCAGGGGGACTAGCAATCAGCCCCAGCATTTT. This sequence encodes CAWTRGRGTSNQPQHF.

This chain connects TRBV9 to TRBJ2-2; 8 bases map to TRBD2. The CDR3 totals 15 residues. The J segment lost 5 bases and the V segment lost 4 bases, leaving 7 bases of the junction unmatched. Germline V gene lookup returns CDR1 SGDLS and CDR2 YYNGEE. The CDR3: CASSTGLERTGELFF. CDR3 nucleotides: TGTGCCAGCAGCACGGGACTAGAAAGGACCGGGGAGCTGTTTTTT.

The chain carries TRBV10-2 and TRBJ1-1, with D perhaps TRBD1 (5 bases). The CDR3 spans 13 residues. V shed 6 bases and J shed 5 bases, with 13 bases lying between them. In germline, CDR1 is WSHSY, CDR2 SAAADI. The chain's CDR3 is CASRSTAGTEAFF. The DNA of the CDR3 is TGCGCCAGCAGATCGACAGCCGGAACTGAAGCTTTCTTT.

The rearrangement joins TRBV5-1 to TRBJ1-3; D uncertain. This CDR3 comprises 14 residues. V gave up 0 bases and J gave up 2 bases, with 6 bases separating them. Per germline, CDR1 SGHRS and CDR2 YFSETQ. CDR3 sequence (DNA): TGCGCCAGCAGCTTGGTCAGTCCTGGAAACACCATATATTTT. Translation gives CASSLVSPGNTIYF.

Here the CDR3 DNA reads TGTGCCAGCAGTGAAATCAGGTCCGGGGAGCTGTTTTTT. Amino acids: CASSEIRSGELFF. V and J are TRBV6-1 and TRBJ2-2, with unresolved D. The CDR3 spans 13 residues. The ends were cut back, 2 bases at V and 6 bases at J, with 7 bases in the middle. Germline CDR1 MNHNS, CDR2 SASEGT.

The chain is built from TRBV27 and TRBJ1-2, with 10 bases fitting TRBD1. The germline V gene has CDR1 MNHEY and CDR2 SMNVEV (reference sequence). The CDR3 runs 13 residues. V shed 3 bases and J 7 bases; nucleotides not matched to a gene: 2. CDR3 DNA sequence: TGTGCCAGCAGTTTCGGACAGGGGGGTGGCTACACCTTC. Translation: CASSFGQGGGYTF.

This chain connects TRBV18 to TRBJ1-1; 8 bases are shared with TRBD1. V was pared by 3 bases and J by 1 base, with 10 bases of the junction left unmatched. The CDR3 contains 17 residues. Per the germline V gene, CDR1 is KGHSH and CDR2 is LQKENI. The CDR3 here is CASSPRDRGQPNTEAFF. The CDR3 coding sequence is TGTGCCAGCTCACCCCGAGACAGGGGCCAACCGAACACTGAAGCTTTCTTT.

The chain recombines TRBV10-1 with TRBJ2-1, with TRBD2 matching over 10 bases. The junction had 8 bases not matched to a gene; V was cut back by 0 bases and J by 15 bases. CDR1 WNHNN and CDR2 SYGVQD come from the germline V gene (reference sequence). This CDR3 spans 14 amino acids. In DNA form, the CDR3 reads TGCGCCAGCAGTGAGTCCGCTAGCGGGAGAGGTTGGTTCTTC. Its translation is CASSESASGRGWFF.

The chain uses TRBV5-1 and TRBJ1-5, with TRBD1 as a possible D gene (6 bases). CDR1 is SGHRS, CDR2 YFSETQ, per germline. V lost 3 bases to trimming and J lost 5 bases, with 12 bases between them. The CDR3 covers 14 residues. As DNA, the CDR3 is TGCGCCAGCAGCTCCAGGGGTGAGGATCAGCCCCAGCATTTT. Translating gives CASSSRGEDQPQHF. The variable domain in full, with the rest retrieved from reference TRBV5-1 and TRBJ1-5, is KAGVTQTPRYLIKTRGQQVTLSCSPISGHRSVSWYQQTPGQGLQFLFEYFSETQRNKGNFPGRFSGRQFSNSRSEMNVSTLELGDSALYLCASSSRGEDQPQHFGDGTRLSIL.

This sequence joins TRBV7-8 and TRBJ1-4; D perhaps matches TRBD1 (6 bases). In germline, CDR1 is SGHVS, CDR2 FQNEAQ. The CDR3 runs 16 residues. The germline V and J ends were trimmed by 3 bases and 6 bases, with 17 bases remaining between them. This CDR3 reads CASSLEPDSLYEKLFF. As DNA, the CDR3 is TGTGCCAGCAGCTTGGAACCGGACAGTCTTTATGAAAAACTGTTTTTT. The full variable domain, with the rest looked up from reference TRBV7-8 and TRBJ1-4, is GAGVSQSPRYKVAKRGQDVALRCDPISGHVSLFWYQQALGQGPEFLTYFQNEAQLDKSGLPSDRFFAERPEGSVSTLKIQRTQQEDSAVYLCASSLEPDSLYEKLFFGSGTQLSVL.

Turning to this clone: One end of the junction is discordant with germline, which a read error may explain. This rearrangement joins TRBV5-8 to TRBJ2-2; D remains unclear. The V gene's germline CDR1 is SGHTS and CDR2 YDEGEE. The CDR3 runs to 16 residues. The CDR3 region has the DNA TGTGCCAGCAGCTTGGGACATCTAACGAACGCCGGGGAGCTGTTTTTT. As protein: CASSLGHLTNAGELFF.

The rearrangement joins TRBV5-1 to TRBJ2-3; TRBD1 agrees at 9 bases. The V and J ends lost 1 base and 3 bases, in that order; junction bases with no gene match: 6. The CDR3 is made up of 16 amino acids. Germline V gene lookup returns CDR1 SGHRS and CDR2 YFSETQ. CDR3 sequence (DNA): TGCGCCAGCAGCTTGTCTAGGACAGGGGCGACAGATACGCAGTATTTT. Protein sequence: CASSLSRTGATDTQYF.

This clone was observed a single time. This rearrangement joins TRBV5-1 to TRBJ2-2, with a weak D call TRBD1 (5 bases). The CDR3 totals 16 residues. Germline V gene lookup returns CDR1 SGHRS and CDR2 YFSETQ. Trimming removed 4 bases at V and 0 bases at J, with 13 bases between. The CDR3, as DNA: TGCGCCAGCAGCGGGAAAGGGGCCGCGAACACCGGGGAGCTGTTTTTT. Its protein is CASSGKGAANTGELFF. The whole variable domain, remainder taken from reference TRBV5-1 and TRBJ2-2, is KAGVTQTPRYLIKTRGQQVTLSCSPISGHRSVSWYQQTPGQGLQFLFEYFSETQRNKGNFPGRFSGRQFSNSRSEMNVSTLELGDSALYLCASSGKGAANTGELFFGEGSRLTVL.

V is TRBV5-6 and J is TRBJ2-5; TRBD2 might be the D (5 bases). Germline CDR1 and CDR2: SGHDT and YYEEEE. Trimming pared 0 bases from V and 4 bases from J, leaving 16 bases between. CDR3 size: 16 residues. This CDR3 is CASSLGGGWRIETQYF. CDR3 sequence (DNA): TGTGCCAGCAGCTTGGGTGGCGGGTGGAGGATAGAGACCCAGTACTTC.

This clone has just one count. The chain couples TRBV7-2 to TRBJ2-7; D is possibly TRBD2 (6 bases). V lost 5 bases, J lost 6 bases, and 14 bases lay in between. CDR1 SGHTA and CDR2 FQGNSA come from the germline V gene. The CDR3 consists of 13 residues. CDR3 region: CASSKMRRGEQYF. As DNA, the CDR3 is TGTGCCAGCAGCAAAATGCGGAGGGGCGAGCAGTACTTC. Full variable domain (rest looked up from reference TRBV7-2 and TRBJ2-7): GAGVSQSPSNKVTEKGKDVELRCDPISGHTALYWYRQSLGQGLEFLIYFQGNSAPDKSGLPSDRFSAERTGGSVSTLTIQRTQQEDSAVYLCASSKMRRGEQYFGPGTRLTVT.

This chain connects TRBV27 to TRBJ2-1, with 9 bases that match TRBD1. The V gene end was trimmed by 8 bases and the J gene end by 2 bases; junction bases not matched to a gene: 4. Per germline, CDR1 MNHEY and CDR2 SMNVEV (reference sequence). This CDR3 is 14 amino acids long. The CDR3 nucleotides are TGTGCCAGCGGGAGACAGGGGGCCTACAATGAGCAGTTCTTC. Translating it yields CASGRQGAYNEQFF.